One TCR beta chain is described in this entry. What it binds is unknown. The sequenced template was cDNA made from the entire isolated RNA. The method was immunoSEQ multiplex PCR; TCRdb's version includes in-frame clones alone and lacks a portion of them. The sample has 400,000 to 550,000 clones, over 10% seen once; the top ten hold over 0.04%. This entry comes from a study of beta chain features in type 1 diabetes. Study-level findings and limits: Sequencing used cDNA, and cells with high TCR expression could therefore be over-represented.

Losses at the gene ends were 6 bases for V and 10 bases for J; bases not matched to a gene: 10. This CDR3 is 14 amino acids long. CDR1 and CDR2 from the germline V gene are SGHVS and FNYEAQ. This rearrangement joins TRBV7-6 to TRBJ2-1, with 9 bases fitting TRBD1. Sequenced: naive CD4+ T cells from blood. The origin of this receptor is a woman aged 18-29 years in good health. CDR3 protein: CASRSPGQGGEQFF. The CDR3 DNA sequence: TGTGCCAGCAGGTCCCCGGGACAGGGAGGCGAGCAGTTCTTC.